This T cell receptor (beta chain) is drawn from a study of cytomegalovirus exposure and HLA in healthy donors (dated by TCRdb to the late 2010s). Regarding the complete study: In an earlier analysis of several hundred of the donors, about 260 Gb of sequence data and 95 million to 130 million unique TCR beta sequences from approximately 180 million T cells were reported. Genome-wide SNP genotypes for about 65% of the roughly 670 donors were used in a later genetic analysis, which treated that subset as a discovery cohort. The number of donors typed differed by locus, with roughly 620-630 for A, B, C, DRB1 and DQB1, approximately 500 for DQA1, about 610 for DPA1, and approximately 470 for DPB1. The study combined high-throughput TCR immunosequencing, statistical association of individual TCRs with disease status, and machine learning to predict cytomegalovirus infection status. Because of strong linkage in the cohort, roughly five DR-DQ haplotypes were treated as single units for association and clustering. Among some 400 genotyped donors of the cohort, an average of around 250,000 unique TCR beta nucleotide sequences was sequenced per donor, of which about 18% were non-productive. Both class I and class II loci were covered by HLA typing, at four-digit resolution. The study aimed to test whether signatures of past pathogen exposure could be identified by cataloging public T cell receptors. In a later analysis, previously published TCR beta repertoires from about 670 donors were re-analyzed and high-resolution HLA genotyping was added so that TCR occurrence patterns could be studied. Every discovery cohort repertoire had been produced on one sequencing platform. The study used immunosequencing to profile the T cell repertoires of 600 to 850 subjects and linked those repertoires to cytomegalovirus serostatus. Alongside the repertoire data, information on donor age, sex, ethnicity and CMV serostatus was compiled. In the later analysis, no new phenotypic data were used to find candidate immune exposures; instead, reliance was placed on TCR beta sequences and their occurrence across donors. In an earlier analysis of 550 to 700 of the donors, high-throughput TCR beta sequencing was used to judge whether each TCR beta V gene segment behaved as functional or pseudogenic. An early release covering roughly 600 HLA-typed donors comprised about 310 gigabases of sequencing data and around 86 million unique TCR sequences. Along with the roughly 700-subject first cohort, a separate validation cohort of over 90 different subjects was used. Of the approximately 400 genotyped donors, about 80% fell in the genetic ancestry cluster associated with self-reported Caucasian donors.

The CDR3 has 16 amino acids, counting the end cysteine and phenylalanine. The retained sequence is limited to the CDR3, 48 bases, with the frame set at the first base. The V and J ends are trimmed by 4 bases and 6 bases, leaving 19 bases between them. CDR1 and CDR2 are drawn from the germline V gene (reference sequence): MNHEY, SMNVEV. This clone occurred a few times. The specificity of this receptor is unknown. One base away there is no much larger clone; base qualities are not given. The cohort comprised 670 or so healthy bone marrow donors. All cohort members were sampled while nominally healthy, although unrecorded immune exposures were likely present. The donor tested CMV seronegative, placing the donor among the 350 or so seronegative members of the cohort. Each donor provided a peripheral blood sample, and peripheral blood mononuclear cells were used for TCR beta sequencing. The Qiagen DNeasy Blood Extraction Kit was used to extract genomic DNA from the blood cell samples.

The investigation overall reported the following: A few of the identified cytomegalovirus-associated TCR beta chains were confirmed in vitro to be specific for cytomegalovirus antigens. A cluster of highly shared sequence variants was judged likely to be a technical artifact of the sequencing pipeline. For the cohort, immune exposure information was limited to CMV serostatus. In a later analysis, HLA-associated TCR beta chains showed more clonal expansion and lower generation probabilities than non-associated chains that were equally common. In a later analysis, most CMV-associated TCR beta chains were found to appear HLA-restricted, with HLA associations seemingly driven largely by CMV exposure. This cohort had only TCR beta chains sequenced, and the lack of alpha or paired-chain data limited which features could be detected. Compared with the approximately 710-donor mean, donors in an Asian-associated ancestry cluster had fewer N-insertions in productive TCRs, according to a later genetic analysis. Over 15 rarely observed V segments, including chromosome 9 orphons, were excluded from the earlier analysis of about 500 of the donors because counts were too low. At a false discovery rate of 0.05, a later analysis linked about 16,000 TCR beta sequences to specific HLA alleles. According to a later analysis, TCR association rates differed among HLA loci, with DRB1 alleles showing the most associated TCRs and HLA-C alleles showing the fewest. The authors suggested that the approach could potentially be extended to other disease states and immunological phenotypes. A further reported finding was that TCR beta sequences accurately predicted the HLA-A and HLA-B alleles for most subjects in the first cohort. In the study, about 150 TCR beta chains were listed as associated with cytomegalovirus. Across donors, most TCR sequences were observed very rarely, whereas some public TCRs were present in many individuals. The presence/absence analyses assumed that sequencing depth was roughly uniform across donors, and that assumption may not be true. A later analysis reported that several top co-occurrence clusters appeared linked to parvovirus B19, influenza, CMV and Epstein-Barr virus. In an earlier analysis of 587 of the donors, most TCR beta V segments appeared in productive rearrangements about 87% or about 30% of the time, broadly matching IMGT annotations. A later genetic analysis associated a missense DCLRE1C variant with V-gene and J-gene trimming of TCR beta chains, and an independent cohort replicated the association. Some IMGT-functional V segments, including TRBV6-2 and TRBV6-3, could not be told apart with the 87-base-pair reads, so those segments were excluded. The classifier was reported to diagnose cytomegalovirus status with high specificity and sensitivity in both the original cohort and the validation cohort. HLA typing was unavailable for some donors at each locus, so association tests used only the typed subset. Assigning TCR associations to individual alleles was difficult when HLA alleles, especially DR and DQ, strongly co-occurred. Correlated functional status among segregating V segments might reflect linkage disequilibrium, but an unknown experimental factor could not be ruled out.

To prepare the library, the immunoSEQ multiplex PCR assay was applied. The multiplex PCR relied on a mix of 60 forward primers for TCR Vbeta segments and 13 reverse primers for TCR Jbeta segments. Amplification of the CDR3 region of rearranged TCR beta genes was performed with a multiplex PCR assay on genomic DNA. Amplified TCR beta libraries were sequenced as 87-base-pair reads on the Illumina HiSeq System. The original methods were these. Across the 500 to 750 repertoires, a later analysis counted 75 million to 90 million unique TCR beta chains, 9.5 million to 13 million of which were shared by at least two donors. Raw reads were error-corrected and collapsed into unique sequences with a nearest-neighbor algorithm that merged closely related sequences to remove PCR and sequencing errors. V, D and J gene segments were assigned by aligning CDR3 sequences to IMGT reference sequences. For a sequence to be retained, at least a six-nucleotide match to both a V gene segment and a J gene segment was required. A rearrangement counted as productive if the CDR3 had no stop codons and remained in frame with V and J, and every other rearrangement counted as non-productive. CDR3 was defined by IMGT convention, running from the second conserved V-encoded cysteine to the conserved J-encoded phenylalanine. In an earlier analysis of around 540 of the donors, sequences lacking an unambiguous match to a single V gene segment were excluded. In an earlier analysis of a few hundred of the donors, V segments were called functional above 56.7% productive rearrangements and were called segregating when the between-donor standard deviation exceeded 5%. A statistical classification framework was built for diagnosing cytomegalovirus status from the catalog of TCR beta chain sequences. A later analysis assigned V and J genes by comparing TCR nucleotide sequences with IMGT/GENE-DB human TR gene sequences. The TCRdist pipeline was used in a later analysis to assign CDR3 sequences and most-parsimonious VDJ recombination scenarios. In a later analysis, each TCR beta chain was defined by its CDR3 amino acid sequence together with its V-gene family, and reads lacking a unique V-gene family were excluded. As a way to deal with suspected cross-contamination and a sequencing artifact, a later analysis dropped 450 to 700 nucleotide sequences that were highly shared and had low generation probability. In a later analysis, a clonal expansion index was calculated for each public chain from normalized within-repertoire ranks of inferred template counts. Generation probabilities in a later analysis came from a VDJ recombination model fitted to out-of-frame rearrangements, and those results were checked against IGoR. In a later analysis, hypergeometric tests were used to score TCR-TCR, TCR-HLA and TCR-CMV co-occurrence, with a repertoire-size bias correction applied to TCR pairs. To estimate false discovery rates, a later analysis permuted the HLA or CMV assignments 20 times. In a later analysis, co-occurring TCRs were grouped with DBSCAN, and TCRdist sequence similarity was added when clustering was performed within HLA-allele-positive subsets. For co-occurrence clustering, repertoires with fewer than 30,000 or more than 120,000 public chains were excluded, along with five repertoires with anomalous nucleotide sharing. Held by TCRdb, this immuneACCESS table contains in-frame sequences only and omits some clones. Under half of the omission traces to an unresolved V gene where checked; the cause of the rest is unknown. V and J calls and clone size are those listed in that table; D and trimming were worked out from the DNA. In all, the sample holds about 250,000 clones, and roughly 70% of those were seen once. The top ten hold under 3% of the sample.

The specimen was PBMCs. The sequence is built from TRBV27 and TRBJ1-5; a tentative D match to TRBD1 spans 5 bases. The receptor was isolated from a female donor in good health and CMV-seronegative. CDR3 sequence: CASSSGGGGWGQPQHF. The nucleotides are TGTGCCAGCAGTTCGGGGGGTGGTGGGTGGGGTCAGCCCCAGCATTTT.